This TCR beta chain was captured in a study of cytomegalovirus exposure and HLA in healthy donors. Use of 60 Vbeta and 13 Jbeta primers characterized the PCR. Using immunoSEQ multiplex PCR, the repertoire was profiled, and TCRdb retains in-frame clones only, with some absent. Altogether 150,000 to 200,000 clones are present, over 75% being singletons, with the ten largest covering 1.5% to 2%. Trimming removed 3 bases from V and 6 bases from J, with 8 bases in between. The germline V gene has CDR1 SGDLS and CDR2 YYNGEE. This CDR3 comprises 12 residues. Study observations and caveats: The majority of TCR sequences were rare, yet some public TCRs appeared in many donors.

Likely unrecorded immune exposures existed in these nominally healthy donors. This clone was found once. Its cognate antigen is unknown. Input material: PBMCs. This clonotype was sampled from a woman aged 30 to 39 in good health and CMV-seronegative. The rearrangement uses TRBV9 and TRBJ2-3; D gene unclear. Written as DNA, the CDR3 is TGTGCCAGCAGCGCATTTGGCGATACGCAGTATTTT. Translated: CASSAFGDTQYF.